This TCR beta chain emerged from a study of cytomegalovirus exposure and HLA in healthy donors. Findings and caveats of the study: When analyzed later, a missense DCLRE1C variant was found to be linked to TCR beta V- and J-gene trimming. Reports indicate that TCR beta sequences accurately predicted the HLA-A and HLA-B alleles of most subjects.

V lost 0 bases and J 5 bases, leaving 15 bases between the germline ends. CDR1 SGHRS and CDR2 YFSETQ come from the germline V gene. This CDR3 has 15 amino acids. Researchers ran the PCR with 60 Vbeta and 13 Jbeta primers. Authors' processing steps: The authors later counted 75 million to 90 million unique TCR beta chains, 9 million to 14 million of them shared. Produced via immunoSEQ multiplex PCR; TCRdb's table is partial and in-frame only. V and J calls and clone size are those listed in that table; D and trimming were worked out from the DNA. The profile covers 120,000 to 150,000 clones, with around four fifths appearing a single time and roughly 3.4% taken by the ten largest. In the case of this clone: As yet, its antigen is unknown.

The sequence was collected from a male donor in good health and CMV-seronegative. The sequencing sample was made of PBMCs. V gene TRBV5-1 combines with J gene TRBJ2-7, with TRBD2 as a possible D gene (5 bases). This chain's CDR3 is CASSLAGVIGNEQYF. CDR3 bases: TGCGCCAGCAGCTTGGCCGGGGTGATAGGCAACGAGCAGTACTTC.